This TCR beta chain was captured in a study of OX40 agonist ivuxolimab in advanced cancers. On the study more broadly: Antecedent anti-PD-1, anti-PD-L1 or anti-CTLA-4 therapy was permissible, with roughly 36% having received some.

Of note for this clone: The antigen is unknown.

Generated by immunoSEQ multiplex PCR, the TCRdb table keeps only in-frame clones and is missing some. The data show about 67,000 clones, with roughly nine tenths seen just once and 0.31% held by the top ten. General study points: Among expanded peripheral T cells, antigen specificity went undetermined. Clonal expansion among partial responders at 0.1-3.0 mg/kg ranked near the lowest. Relative to CD4+, CD8+ T cells held more expanded clones on average.

The germline gives CDR1 MNHNS, CDR2 SASEGT. Trimming removed 4 bases from V and 5 bases from J; junction bases left unmatched: 14. The CDR3 covers 16 residues. The clonotype originates from an adult with an advanced solid tumor such as melanoma, head and neck, liver or kidney cancer. Sequenced here: CD4+ or CD8+ T cells sorted from blood, sampled in a trial of the OX40 agonist ivuxolimab. The chain recombines TRBV6-1 with TRBJ2-7, with TRBD2 matching over 7 bases. Here the CDR3 DNA reads TGTGCCAGCAGTGTCCTATCTGGGGGGGGATACAACGAGCAGTACTTC. It codes for CASSVLSGGGYNEQYF.